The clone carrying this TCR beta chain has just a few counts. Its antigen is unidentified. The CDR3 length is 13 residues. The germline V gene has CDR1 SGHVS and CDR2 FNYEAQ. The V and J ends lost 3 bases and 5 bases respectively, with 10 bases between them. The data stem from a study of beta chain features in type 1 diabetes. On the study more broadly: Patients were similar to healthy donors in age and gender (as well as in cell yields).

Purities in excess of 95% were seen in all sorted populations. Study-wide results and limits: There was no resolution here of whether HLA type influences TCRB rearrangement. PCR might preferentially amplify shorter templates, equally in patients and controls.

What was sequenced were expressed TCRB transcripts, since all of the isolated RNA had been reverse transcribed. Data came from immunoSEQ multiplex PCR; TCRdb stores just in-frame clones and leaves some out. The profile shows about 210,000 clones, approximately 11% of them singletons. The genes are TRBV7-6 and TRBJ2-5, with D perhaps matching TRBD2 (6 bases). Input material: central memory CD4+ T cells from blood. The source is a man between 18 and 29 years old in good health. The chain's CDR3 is CASSFGGSETQYF. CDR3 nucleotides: TGTGCCAGCAGCTTTGGAGGGTCGGAGACCCAGTACTTC.